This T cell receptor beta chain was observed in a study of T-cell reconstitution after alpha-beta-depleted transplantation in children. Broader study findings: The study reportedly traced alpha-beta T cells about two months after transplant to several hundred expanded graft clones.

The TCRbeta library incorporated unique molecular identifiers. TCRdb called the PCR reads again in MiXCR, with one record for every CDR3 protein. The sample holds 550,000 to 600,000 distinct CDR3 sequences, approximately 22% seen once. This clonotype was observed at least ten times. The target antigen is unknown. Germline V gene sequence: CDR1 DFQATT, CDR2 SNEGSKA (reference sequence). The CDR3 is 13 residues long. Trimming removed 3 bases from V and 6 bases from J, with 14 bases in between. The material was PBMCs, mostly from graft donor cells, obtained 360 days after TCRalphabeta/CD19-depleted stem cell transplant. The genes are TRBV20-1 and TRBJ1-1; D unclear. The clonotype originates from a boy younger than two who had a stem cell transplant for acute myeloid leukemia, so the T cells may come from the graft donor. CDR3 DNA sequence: TGCAGTGCTAGGGTGACGAGCTACTCTGAAGCTTTCTTT. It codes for CSARVTSYSEAFF.